Detailed here is one T cell receptor beta chain. Trimming removed 6 bases at V and 5 bases at J, with 19 bases between. Germline lookup yields CDR1 MNHEY and CDR2 SMNVEV (reference sequence). This CDR3 has 15 amino acids. TCRdb independently ran MiXCR on the PCR reads; one entry per CDR3 protein. Here the sample spans roughly 25,000 distinct CDR3 sequences, 53% being singletons. Donors had localized lung adenocarcinoma, a non-small cell lung cancer. This sample is part of a study of CD4 and CD8 cells across lung adenocarcinoma regions. The TCR sequence derives from a male donor with lung adenocarcinoma. The CD4 and CD8 labels of this study may be unreliable. The chain is built from TRBV27 and TRBJ1-1; D is possibly TRBD1 (6 bases). Sequencing used CD8+ T cells from the center of a lung tumor. CDR3 DNA sequence: TGTGCCAGCAGATTCGGGACACTCCGTGGGACTGAAGCTTTCTTT. Protein sequence: CASRFGTLRGTEAFF.